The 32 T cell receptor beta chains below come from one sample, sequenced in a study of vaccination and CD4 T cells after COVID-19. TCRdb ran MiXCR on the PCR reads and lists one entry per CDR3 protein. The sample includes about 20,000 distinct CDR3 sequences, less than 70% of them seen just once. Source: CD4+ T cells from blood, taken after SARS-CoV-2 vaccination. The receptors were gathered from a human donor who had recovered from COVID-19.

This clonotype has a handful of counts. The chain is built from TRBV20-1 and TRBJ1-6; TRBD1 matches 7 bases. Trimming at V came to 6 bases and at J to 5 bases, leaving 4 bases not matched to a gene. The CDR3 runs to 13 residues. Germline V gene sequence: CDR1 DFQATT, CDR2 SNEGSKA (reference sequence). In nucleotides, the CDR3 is TGCAGTGCGAGACAGGGAAATAATTCACCCCTCCACTTT. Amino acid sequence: CSARQGNNSPLHF.

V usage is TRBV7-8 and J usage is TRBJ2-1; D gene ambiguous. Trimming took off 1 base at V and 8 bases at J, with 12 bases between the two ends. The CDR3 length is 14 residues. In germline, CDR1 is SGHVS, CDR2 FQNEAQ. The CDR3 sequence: CASSLEKGSYEQFF. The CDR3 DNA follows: TGTGCCAGCAGCTTAGAAAAGGGTAGCTATGAGCAGTTCTTC. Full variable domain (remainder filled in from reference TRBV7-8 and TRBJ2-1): GAGVSQSPRYKVAKRGQDVALRCDPISGHVSLFWYQQALGQGPEFLTYFQNEAQLDKSGLPSDRFFAERPEGSVSTLKIQRTQQEDSAVYLCASSLEKGSYEQFFGPGTRLTVL.

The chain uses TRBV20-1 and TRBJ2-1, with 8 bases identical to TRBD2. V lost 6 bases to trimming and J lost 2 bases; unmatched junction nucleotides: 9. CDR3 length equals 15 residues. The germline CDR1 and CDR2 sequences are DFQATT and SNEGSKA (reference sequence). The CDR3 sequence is CSAPLGGRTYNEQFF. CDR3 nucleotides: TGCAGTGCCCCCCTGGGCGGGAGGACCTACAATGAGCAGTTCTTC.

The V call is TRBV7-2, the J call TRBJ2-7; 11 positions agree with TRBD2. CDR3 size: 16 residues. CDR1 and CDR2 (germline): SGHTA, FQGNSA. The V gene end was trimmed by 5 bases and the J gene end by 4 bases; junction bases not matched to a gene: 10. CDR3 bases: TGTGCCAGCAGCCCGGGGTGGTTAGCGGGAGGGTACGAGCAGTACTTC. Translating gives CASSPGWLAGGYEQYF.

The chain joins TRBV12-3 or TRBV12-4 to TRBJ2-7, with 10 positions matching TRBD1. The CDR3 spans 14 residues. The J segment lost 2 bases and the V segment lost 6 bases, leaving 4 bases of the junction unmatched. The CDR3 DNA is TGTGCCAGCAGCCCCGGACAGGGGGCCTACGAGCAGTACTTC. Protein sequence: CASSPGQGAYEQYF.

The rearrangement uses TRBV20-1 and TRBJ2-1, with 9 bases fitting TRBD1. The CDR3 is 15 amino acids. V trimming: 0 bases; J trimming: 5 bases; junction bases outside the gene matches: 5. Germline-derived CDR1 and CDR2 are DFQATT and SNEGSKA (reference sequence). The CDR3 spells CSAREPTGGNNEQFF. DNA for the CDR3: TGCAGTGCTAGAGAACCGACAGGGGGTAACAATGAGCAGTTCTTC.

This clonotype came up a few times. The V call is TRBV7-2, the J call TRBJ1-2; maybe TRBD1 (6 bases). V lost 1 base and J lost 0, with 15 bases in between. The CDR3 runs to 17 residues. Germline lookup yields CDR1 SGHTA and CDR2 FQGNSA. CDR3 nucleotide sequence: TGTGCCAGCAGCTTAGAAGTAGGGGACACCGCTAACTATGGCTACACCTTC. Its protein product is CASSLEVGDTANYGYTF.

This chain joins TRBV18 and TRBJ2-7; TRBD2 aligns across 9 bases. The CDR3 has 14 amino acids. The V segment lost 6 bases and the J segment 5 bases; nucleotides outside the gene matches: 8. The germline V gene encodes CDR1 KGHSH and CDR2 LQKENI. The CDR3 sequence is CASSLRGTSNEQYF. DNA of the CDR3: TGTGCCAGCTCGCTCAGGGGGACTAGCAACGAGCAGTACTTC.

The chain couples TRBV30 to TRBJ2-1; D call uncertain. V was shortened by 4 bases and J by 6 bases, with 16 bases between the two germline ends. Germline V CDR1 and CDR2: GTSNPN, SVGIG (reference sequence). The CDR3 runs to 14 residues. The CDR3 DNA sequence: TGTGCCTGGACACGTCGCTTAGAAGCCAATGAGCAGTTCTTC. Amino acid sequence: CAWTRRLEANEQFF.

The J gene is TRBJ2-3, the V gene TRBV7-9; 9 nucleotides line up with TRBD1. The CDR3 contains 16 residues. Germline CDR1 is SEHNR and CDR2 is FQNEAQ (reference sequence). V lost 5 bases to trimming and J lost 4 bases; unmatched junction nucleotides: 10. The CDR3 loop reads CASSLGQGLAADTQYF. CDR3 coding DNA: TGTGCCAGCAGCCTGGGACAGGGCCTAGCAGCAGATACGCAGTATTTT.

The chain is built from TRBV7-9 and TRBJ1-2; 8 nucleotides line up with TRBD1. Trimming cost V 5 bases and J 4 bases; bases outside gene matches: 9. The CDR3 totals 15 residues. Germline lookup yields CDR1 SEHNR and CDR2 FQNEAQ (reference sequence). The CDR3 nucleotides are TGTGCCAGCAGCCACGGACAGGGAGTGATCTATGGCTACACCTTC. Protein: CASSHGQGVIYGYTF.

CDR3 nucleotides: TGTGCCATCCTTAATGGGGGGGGCACTGAAGCTTTCTTT. It specifies CAILNGGGTEAFF. The chain combines TRBV6-1 with TRBJ1-1; D is perhaps TRBD1 (5 bases). This CDR3 comprises 13 residues. CDR1 and CDR2 (germline): MNHNS, SASEGT. The V gene lost 10 bases and the J gene lost 4 bases, with 16 bases spanning the gap.

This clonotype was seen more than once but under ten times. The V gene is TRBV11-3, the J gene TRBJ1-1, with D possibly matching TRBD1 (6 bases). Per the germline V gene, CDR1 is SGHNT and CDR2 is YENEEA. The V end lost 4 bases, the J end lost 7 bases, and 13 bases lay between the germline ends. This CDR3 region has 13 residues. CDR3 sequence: CASSSSDSHEAFF. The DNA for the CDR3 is TGTGCCAGCAGCTCATCGGACAGCCATGAAGCTTTCTTT. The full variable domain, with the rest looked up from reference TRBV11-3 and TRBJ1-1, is EAGVVQSPRYKIIEKKQPVAFWCNPISGHNTLYWYLQNLGQGPELLIRYENEEAVDDSQLPKDRFSAERLKGVDSTLKIQPAELGDSAVYLCASSSSDSHEAFFGQGTRLTVV.

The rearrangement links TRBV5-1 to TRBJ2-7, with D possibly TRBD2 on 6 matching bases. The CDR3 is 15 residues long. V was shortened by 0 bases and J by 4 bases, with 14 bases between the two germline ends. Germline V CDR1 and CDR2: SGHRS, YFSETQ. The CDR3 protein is CASSLGDSGEYEQYF. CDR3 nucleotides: TGCGCCAGCAGCTTGGGAGACTCGGGGGAGTACGAGCAGTACTTC.

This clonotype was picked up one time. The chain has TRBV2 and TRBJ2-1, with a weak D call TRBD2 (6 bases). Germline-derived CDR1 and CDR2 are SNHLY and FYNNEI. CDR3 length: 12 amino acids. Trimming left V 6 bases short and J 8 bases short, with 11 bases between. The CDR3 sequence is CASRARGYEQFF. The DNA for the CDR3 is TGTGCCAGCAGGGCGCGGGGTTATGAGCAGTTCTTC.

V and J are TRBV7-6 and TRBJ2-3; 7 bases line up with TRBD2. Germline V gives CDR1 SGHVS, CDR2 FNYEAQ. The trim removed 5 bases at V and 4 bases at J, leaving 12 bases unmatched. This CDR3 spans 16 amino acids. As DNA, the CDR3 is TGTGCCAGCAGCCAGCGAGGCGCGGGAGCCGCAGATACGCAGTATTTT. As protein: CASSQRGAGAADTQYF.

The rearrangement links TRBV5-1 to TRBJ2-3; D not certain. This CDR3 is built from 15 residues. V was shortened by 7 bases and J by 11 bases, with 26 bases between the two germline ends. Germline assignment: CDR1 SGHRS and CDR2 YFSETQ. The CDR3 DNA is TGCGCCAGCCAAACGATGGGCGGCCAAGGGCTCGGGCAGTATTTT. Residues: CASQTMGGQGLGQYF.

CDR3 nucleotides: TGTGCCAGCAGTCCCTCTTTGGGGAACTATGGCTACACCTTC. This translates into CASSPSLGNYGYTF. The J gene is TRBJ1-2, the V gene TRBV6-1; D uncertain. The CDR3 is 14 residues long. The ends were cut back, 5 bases at V and 2 bases at J, with 12 bases in the middle. CDR1 and CDR2 (germline): MNHNS, SASEGT.

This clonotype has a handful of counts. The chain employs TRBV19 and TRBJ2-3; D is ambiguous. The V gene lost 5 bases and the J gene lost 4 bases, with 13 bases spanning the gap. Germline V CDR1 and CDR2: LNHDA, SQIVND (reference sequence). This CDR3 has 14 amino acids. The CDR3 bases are TGTGCCAGTAGTCAGCCCTCCGCCGCAGATACGCAGTATTTT. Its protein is CASSQPSAADTQYF.

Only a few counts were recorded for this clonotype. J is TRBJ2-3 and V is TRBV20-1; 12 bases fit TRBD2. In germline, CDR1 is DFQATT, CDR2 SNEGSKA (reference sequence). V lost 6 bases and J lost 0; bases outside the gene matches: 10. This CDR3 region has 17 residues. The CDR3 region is CSAPTSGRRGSTDTQYF. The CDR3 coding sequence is TGCAGTGCCCCGACTAGCGGGAGAAGGGGTAGCACAGATACGCAGTATTTT.

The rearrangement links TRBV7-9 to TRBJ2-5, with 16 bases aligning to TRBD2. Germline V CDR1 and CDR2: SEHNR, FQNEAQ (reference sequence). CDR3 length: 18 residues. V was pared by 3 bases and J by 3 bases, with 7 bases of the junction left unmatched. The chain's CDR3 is CASSFGTSGRGPEETQYF. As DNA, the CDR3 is TGTGCCAGCAGCTTCGGGACTAGCGGGAGGGGCCCGGAAGAGACCCAGTACTTC.

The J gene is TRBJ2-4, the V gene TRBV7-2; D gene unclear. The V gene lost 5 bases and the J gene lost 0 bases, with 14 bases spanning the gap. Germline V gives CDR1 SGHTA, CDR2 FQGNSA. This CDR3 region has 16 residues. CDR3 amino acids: CASSGVGMIAKNIQYF. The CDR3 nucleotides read TGTGCCAGCAGCGGGGTAGGCATGATAGCCAAAAACATTCAGTACTTC.

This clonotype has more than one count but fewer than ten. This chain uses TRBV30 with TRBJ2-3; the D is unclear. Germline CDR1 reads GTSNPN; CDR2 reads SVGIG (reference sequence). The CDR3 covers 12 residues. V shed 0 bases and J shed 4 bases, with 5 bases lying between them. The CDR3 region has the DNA TGTGCCTGGAGTGTTGGGTCAGATACGCAGTATTTT. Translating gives CAWSVGSDTQYF.

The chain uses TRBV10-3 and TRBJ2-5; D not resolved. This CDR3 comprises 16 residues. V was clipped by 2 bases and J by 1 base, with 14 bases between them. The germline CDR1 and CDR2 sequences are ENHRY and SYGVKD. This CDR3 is CAISETLGMAQETQYF. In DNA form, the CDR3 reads TGTGCCATCAGTGAGACCCTAGGAATGGCCCAAGAGACCCAGTACTTC.

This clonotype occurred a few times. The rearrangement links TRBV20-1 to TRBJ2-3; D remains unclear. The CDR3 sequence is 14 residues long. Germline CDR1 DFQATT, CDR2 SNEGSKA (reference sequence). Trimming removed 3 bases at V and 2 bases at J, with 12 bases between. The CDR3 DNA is TGCAGTGCTAGCCCAATCGGAATCACAGATACGCAGTATTTT. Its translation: CSASPIGITDTQYF.

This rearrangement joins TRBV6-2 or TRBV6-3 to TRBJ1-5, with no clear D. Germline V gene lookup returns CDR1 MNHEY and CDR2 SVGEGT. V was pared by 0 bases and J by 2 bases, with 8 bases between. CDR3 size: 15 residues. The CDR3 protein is CASSYSGYRNQPQHF. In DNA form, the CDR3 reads TGTGCCAGCAGTTACTCGGGATACCGCAATCAGCCCCAGCATTTT.

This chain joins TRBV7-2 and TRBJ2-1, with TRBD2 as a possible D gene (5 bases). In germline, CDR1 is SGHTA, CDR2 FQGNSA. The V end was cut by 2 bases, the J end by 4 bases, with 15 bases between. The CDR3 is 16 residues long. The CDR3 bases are TGTGCCAGCAGCTTAAACGCGCCCACGGGGTACAATGAGCAGTTCTTC. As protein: CASSLNAPTGYNEQFF.

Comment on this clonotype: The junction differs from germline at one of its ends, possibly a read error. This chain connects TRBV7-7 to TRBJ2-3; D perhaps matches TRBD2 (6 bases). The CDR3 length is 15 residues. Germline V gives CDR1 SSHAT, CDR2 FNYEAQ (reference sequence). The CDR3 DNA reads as TGTGCTAGCAGCCAGCGGGCGACGGGTGCAGATACGCAGTATTTT. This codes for CASSQRATGADTQYF.

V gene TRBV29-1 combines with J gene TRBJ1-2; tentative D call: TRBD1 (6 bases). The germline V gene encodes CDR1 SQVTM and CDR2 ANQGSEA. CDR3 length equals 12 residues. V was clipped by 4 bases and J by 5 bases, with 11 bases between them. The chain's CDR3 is CSVVGGEYGYTF. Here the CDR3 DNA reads TGCAGCGTTGTAGGGGGGGAGTATGGCTACACCTTC.

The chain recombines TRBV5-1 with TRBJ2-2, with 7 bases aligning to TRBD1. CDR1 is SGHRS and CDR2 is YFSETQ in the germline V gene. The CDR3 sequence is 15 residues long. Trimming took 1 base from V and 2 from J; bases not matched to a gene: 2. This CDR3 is CASSLQGVNTGELFF. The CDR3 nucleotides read TGCGCCAGCAGCTTGCAGGGGGTCAACACCGGGGAGCTGTTTTTT.

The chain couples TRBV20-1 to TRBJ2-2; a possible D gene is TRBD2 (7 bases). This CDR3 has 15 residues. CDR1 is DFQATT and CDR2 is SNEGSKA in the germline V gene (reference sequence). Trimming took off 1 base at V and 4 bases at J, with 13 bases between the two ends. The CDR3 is CSARAMGGPTGELFF. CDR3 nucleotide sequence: TGCAGTGCTAGAGCAATGGGGGGGCCCACCGGGGAGCTGTTTTTT.

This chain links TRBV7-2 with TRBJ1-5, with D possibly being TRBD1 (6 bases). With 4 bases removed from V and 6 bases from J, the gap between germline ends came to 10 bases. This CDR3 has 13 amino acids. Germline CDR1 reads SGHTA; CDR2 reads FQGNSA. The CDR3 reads CASSSEGGQPQHF. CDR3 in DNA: TGTGCCAGCAGCTCCGAAGGGGGTCAGCCCCAGCATTTT.